What follows are 25 T cell receptor beta chains derived from one specimen sequenced in a study of shared clonotypes between healthy human individuals. Here immunoSEQ multiplex PCR was the method, and the copy in TCRdb shows in-frame clones only, minus some. The sample has roughly 650,000 clones, about 96% seen once; the top ten hold approximately 0.057%. The material sequenced was naive CD4+ T cells sorted from blood. As to subset: CD45RA+ positively selected. The receptors come from a woman under 40 in good health.

This chain connects TRBV7-2 to TRBJ1-2; tentative D call: TRBD1 (5 bases). CDR1 is SGHTA, CDR2 FQGNSA, per germline. The length of the CDR3 is 13 residues. Trimming removed 2 bases from V and 7 bases from J, with 11 bases in between. The CDR3 protein is CASSLRGVGGYTF. Written as DNA, the CDR3 is TGTGCCAGCAGCTTACGGGGGGTTGGTGGCTACACCTTC.

The chain has TRBV28 and TRBJ2-7; 7 bases match TRBD2. CDR3 length: 14 residues. With V trimmed by 2 bases and J by 2 bases, 3 bases remained unmatched. Germline lookup yields CDR1 MDHEN and CDR2 SYDVKM. The CDR3 loop is CASSLTSDAYEQYF. The CDR3 region has the DNA TGTGCCAGCAGTTTAACTAGCGATGCCTACGAGCAGTACTTC.

This sequence joins TRBV2 and TRBJ2-1; possible D gene TRBD2, 6 bases. The CDR3 loop spans 11 amino acids. V was shortened by 11 bases and J by 14 bases, with 19 bases between the two germline ends. Germline CDR1 reads SNHLY; CDR2 reads FYNNEI. CDR3 residues: CARREVTTEFF. In nucleotides, the CDR3 is TGTGCCCGAAGGGAGGTAACTACCGAGTTCTTC.

The V and J genes are TRBV6-5 and TRBJ1-1; D not resolved. Germline loops: CDR1 MNHEY, CDR2 SVGAGI. This CDR3 has 13 amino acids. Between the trimmed V and J ends, which lost 0 bases and 7 bases, there was a span of 9 bases. In nucleotides, the CDR3 is TGTGCCAGCAGTTACTCGAACCCCAATGAAGCTTTCTTT. Protein sequence: CASSYSNPNEAFF.

The chain recombines TRBV19 with TRBJ2-5; D is unclear. Germline V lookup: CDR1 LNHDA, CDR2 SQIVND (reference sequence). There are 14 residues in the CDR3. V gave up 3 bases and J gave up 1 base, with 9 bases separating them. CDR3 coding DNA: TGTGCCAGTAGTATTCGCGGCAGCCAAGAGACCCAGTACTTC. Translated, it gives CASSIRGSQETQYF.

The chain has TRBV7-9 and TRBJ1-1; the D gene is possibly TRBD1 (6 bases). Germline V gene data show CDR1 as SEHNR and CDR2 as FQNEAQ (reference sequence). V gave up 2 bases and J gave up 1 base, with 14 bases separating them. The length of the CDR3 is 16 residues. The CDR3 DNA reads as TGTGCCAGCAGCTTAATATACAGGGAGGGGAACACTGAAGCTTTCTTT. Translation gives CASSLIYREGNTEAFF.

The gene calls are TRBV5-1 and TRBJ2-7; D ambiguous. V lost 0 bases and J 4 bases, leaving 8 bases between the germline ends. Germline loops: CDR1 SGHRS, CDR2 YFSETQ. This CDR3 is built from 13 residues. CDR3 sequence reads: CASSLGSVYEQYF. CDR3 nucleotides: TGCGCCAGCAGCTTGGGTAGTGTGTACGAGCAGTACTTC.

The chain is built from TRBV7-8 and TRBJ2-1, with 9 bases aligning to TRBD1. Germline CDR1 and CDR2: SGHVS and FQNEAQ. The CDR3 sequence is 15 residues long. The junction had 6 bases not matched to a gene; V was cut back by 7 bases and J by 2 bases. This CDR3 reads CASTRGTGTYNEQFF. CDR3 coding DNA: TGTGCCAGCACCCGGGGGACAGGGACCTACAATGAGCAGTTCTTC.

The V and J genes are TRBV30 and TRBJ1-2, with a possible D match to TRBD1 (5 bases). Per the germline V gene, CDR1 is GTSNPN and CDR2 is SVGIG (reference sequence). With 5 bases removed from V and 7 bases from J, the gap between germline ends came to 20 bases. The CDR3 is 14 amino acids. CDR3 sequence: CAWSVGVEASGYTF. The CDR3 nucleotides are TGTGCCTGGTCTGTGGGGGTAGAAGCTTCTGGCTACACCTTC.

DNA of the CDR3: TGTGCCAGCACGCAAAGTCGCGGGGCCACCGGGGAGCTGTTTTTT. Amino acid sequence: CASTQSRGATGELFF. The V and J genes are TRBV2 and TRBJ2-2; maybe TRBD2 (6 bases). The CDR3 sequence is 15 residues long. From germline, CDR1 is SNHLY and CDR2 FYNNEI. With 7 bases removed from V and 4 bases from J, the gap between germline ends came to 16 bases.

This chain uses TRBV9 with TRBJ2-1; possibly TRBD1 for D (5 bases). Germline CDR1 and CDR2: SGDLS and YYNGEE. Trimming stripped 0 bases from V and 8 bases from J, with 15 bases between. CDR3 length: 15 amino acids. CDR3 loop: CASSVERGSRDEQFF. The CDR3 DNA follows: TGTGCCAGCAGCGTAGAAAGGGGCAGTAGGGATGAGCAGTTCTTC.

The V and J genes are TRBV20-1 and TRBJ1-1, with 7 bases matching TRBD1. From germline, CDR1 is DFQATT and CDR2 SNEGSKA (reference sequence). The CDR3 loop spans 10 amino acids. The CDR3 DNA is TGCCAGGGGGGGAACACTGAAGCTTTCTTT. Residues: CQGGNTEAFF.

The chain joins TRBV29-1 to TRBJ2-3, with unresolved D. This CDR3 has 11 amino acids. CDR1 and CDR2 (germline): SQVTM, ANQGSEA. The ends were cut back, 8 bases at V and 2 bases at J, with 8 bases in the middle. CDR3 DNA: TGCAGCTTGCGGAACACAGATACGCAGTATTTT. It codes for CSLRNTDTQYF.

The count of this clone is one. This chain joins TRBV7-9 and TRBJ2-3; the D is unclear. The CDR3 spans 12 residues. The germline gives CDR1 SEHNR, CDR2 FQNEAQ (reference sequence). Trimming removed 4 bases at V and 8 bases at J, with 10 bases between. CDR3 sequence reads: CASSSQLTTQYF. Here the CDR3 DNA reads TGTGCCAGCAGCTCTCAGCTGACTACGCAGTATTTT.

The chain couples TRBV29-1 to TRBJ1-4; 8 bases line up with TRBD1. Trimming removed 7 bases from V and 5 bases from J; junction bases left unmatched: 6. The germline CDR1 and CDR2 sequences are SQVTM and ANQGSEA. The CDR3 consists of 13 residues. The CDR3 spells CSGGTGKNEKLFF. The CDR3 DNA follows: TGCAGCGGGGGGACAGGAAAAAATGAAAAACTGTTTTTT.

This clone showed up just once. This chain connects TRBV28 to TRBJ1-2, with a tentative D call TRBD1 (5 bases). The CDR3 has 13 amino acids. Trimming cost V 6 bases and J 8 bases, with 16 bases left between them. Per germline, CDR1 MDHEN and CDR2 SYDVKM. CDR3: CASSSQGFWGYTF. CDR3 nucleotides: TGTGCCAGCAGCTCCCAGGGCTTCTGGGGCTACACCTTC.

This rearrangement joins TRBV7-6 to TRBJ2-5, with D uncertain. Germline assignment: CDR1 SGHVS and CDR2 FNYEAQ. The CDR3 runs to 14 residues. V lost 1 base to trimming and J lost 2 bases, with 8 bases between them. The CDR3 protein is CASSLGAAQETQYF. CDR3 nucleotide sequence: TGTGCCAGCAGCTTAGGGGCAGCTCAAGAGACCCAGTACTTC.

V usage is TRBV11-2 and J usage is TRBJ1-4; D is unresolved. Trimming shortened V by 3 bases and J by 0 bases, and 2 bases separated the two germline ends. This CDR3 contains 13 residues. Germline V gene sequence: CDR1 SGHAT, CDR2 FQNNGV. The CDR3 loop is CASSFATNEKLFF. In DNA form, the CDR3 reads TGTGCCAGCAGCTTTGCAACTAATGAAAAACTGTTTTTT.

This clone has only one observation. The chain uses TRBV11-3 and TRBJ2-1, with D perhaps matching TRBD2 (6 bases). In germline, CDR1 is SGHNT, CDR2 YENEEA. The CDR3 covers 14 residues. The V end was cut by 1 base, the J end by 8 bases, with 12 bases between. The CDR3 coding sequence is TGTGCCAGCAGCTTAGGTTTTACTAGCCATGAGCAGTTCTTC. It specifies CASSLGFTSHEQFF.

J is TRBJ2-7 and V is TRBV28; the D gene is possibly TRBD2 (7 bases). The germline V gene has CDR1 MDHEN and CDR2 SYDVKM. The CDR3 is 15 residues long. V was shortened by 3 bases and J by 4 bases, with 16 bases between the two germline ends. The CDR3 nucleotides read TGTGCCAGCAGTTTGAGTGAGGGGGGGATTTACGAGCAGTACTTC. Residues: CASSLSEGGIYEQYF.

The V and J genes are TRBV10-1 and TRBJ2-7, with 7 nucleotides matching TRBD1. This CDR3 is built from 18 residues. Germline-derived CDR1 and CDR2 are WNHNN and SYGVQD (reference sequence). V shed 2 bases, J shed 1 base, and the junction held 14 bases outside the gene matches. The CDR3 loop reads CASSETTGLSTGSYEQYF. As DNA, the CDR3 is TGCGCCAGCAGTGAGACGACGGGCCTTTCGACAGGGTCCTACGAGCAGTACTTC.

The chain combines TRBV5-4 with TRBJ2-1, with D perhaps being TRBD1 or TRBD2 (7 bases each). The V and J ends lost 4 bases and 6 bases respectively, with 23 bases between them. The length of the CDR3 is 17 residues. Per the germline V gene, CDR1 is SGHNT and CDR2 is YYREEE (reference sequence). For the CDR3, the DNA is TGTGCCAGCAGCCGGGACAGCGTACGCCCGGGGGGCAATGAGCAGTTCTTC. Its translation is CASSRDSVRPGGNEQFF.

The chain has TRBV19 and TRBJ2-5; possibly TRBD2 for D (5 bases). The V end lost 5 bases, the J end lost 1 base, and 14 bases lay between the germline ends. The CDR3 is 15 residues long. Germline V gives CDR1 LNHDA, CDR2 SQIVND (reference sequence). In nucleotides, the CDR3 is TGTGCCAGTAGTGGCGGGCGAAGGGTCCAAGAGACCCAGTACTTC. Its protein is CASSGGRRVQETQYF.

The gene calls are TRBV19 and TRBJ2-6; D unclear. CDR1 is LNHDA, CDR2 SQIVND, per germline (reference sequence). Trimming stripped 10 bases from V and 2 bases from J, with 9 bases between. CDR3 size: 13 residues. In DNA, the CDR3 is TGTGCCACGCGGAGTGCTGGGGCCAACGTCCTGACTTTC. Protein product: CATRSAGANVLTF. The whole variable domain, filled in from reference TRBV19 and TRBJ2-6, reads DGGITQSPKYLFRKEGQNVTLSCEQNLNHDAMYWYRQDPGQGLRLIYYSQIVNDFQKGDIAEGYSVSREKKESFPLTVTSAQKNPTAFYLCATRSAGANVLTFGAGSRLTVL.

The chain couples TRBV28 to TRBJ2-7, with 10 nucleotides matching TRBD1. Trimming at V came to 5 bases and at J to 4 bases, leaving 8 bases not matched to a gene. The germline CDR1 and CDR2 sequences are MDHEN and SYDVKM. This CDR3 is built from 15 residues. The CDR3 here is CASSLPGTGVYEQYF. The DNA of the CDR3 is TGTGCCAGCAGTCTACCCGGGACAGGGGTTTACGAGCAGTACTTC. Supplemented by reference TRBV28 and TRBJ2-7, the full variable domain reads DVKVTQSSRYLVKRTGEKVFLECVQDMDHENMFWYRQDPGLGLRLIYFSYDVKMKEKGDIPEGYSVSREKKERFSLILESASTNQTSMYLCASSLPGTGVYEQYFGPGTRLTVT.